The 30 T cell receptor beta chains listed next were all sequenced from one sample in a study of CD8 T cells in ankylosing spondylitis. Via MiXCR, TCRdb re-called the 5' RACE reads, giving one row per CDR3 protein. This table holds under 250,000 distinct CDR3 sequences, about 10% found once. The sample taken for sequencing was blood, either unsorted or a sorted T cell fraction (not recorded which). The receptor set was obtained from a male donor with ankylosing spondylitis or in good health (not recorded which).

This clonotype was observed many times. The CDR3 reads CASSVAVGTDTQYF. CDR3 in DNA: TGTGCCAGCAGCGTAGCTGTGGGCACAGATACGCAGTATTTT. V and J are TRBV9 and TRBJ2-3, with D hard to call. Germline-derived CDR1 and CDR2 are SGDLS and YYNGEE. This CDR3 contains 14 residues. The V end lost 0 bases, the J end lost 1 base, and 6 bases lay between the germline ends. The complete variable domain, with remaining parts taken from reference TRBV9 and TRBJ2-3, reads DSGVTQTPKHLITATGQRVTLRCSPRSGDLSVYWYQQSLDQGLQFLIQYYNGEERAKGNILERFSAQQFPDLHSELNLSSLELGDSALYFCASSVAVGTDTQYFGPGTRLTVL.

This clonotype has ten or more counts. The rearrangement joins TRBV5-1 to TRBJ2-2, with D possibly being TRBD1 or TRBD2 (6 bases each). Between the trimmed V and J ends, which lost 2 bases and 7 bases, there was a span of 12 bases. Germline loops: CDR1 SGHRS, CDR2 YFSETQ. CDR3 length: 14 residues. CDR3 bases: TGCGCCAGCAGCTTAACGGGGGCTGTCGGGGAGCTGTTTTTT. It translates to CASSLTGAVGELFF.

This sequence joins TRBV23-1 and TRBJ2-3; D possibly corresponds to TRBD2 (5 bases). TRBV23-1 is placed among ORFs of uncertain function. Trimming left V 5 bases short and J 8 bases short, with 17 bases between. The CDR3 is 14 amino acids. The CDR3 spells CASSISQTAGTQYF. The CDR3 DNA follows: TGCGCCAGCAGTATCAGTCAGACCGCGGGTACGCAGTATTTT.

This clonotype was counted between two and nine times. The chain uses TRBV4-1 and TRBJ2-1, with 11 bases that match TRBD2. J was trimmed by 7 bases and V by 2 bases; bases with no gene match: 7. The CDR3 length is 16 residues. From germline, CDR1 is MGHRA and CDR2 YSYEKL. The CDR3 DNA reads as TGCGCCAGCAGCCAACCAACTAGCGGGAGTAAAAATGAGCAGTTCTTC. Its translation: CASSQPTSGSKNEQFF.

This clonotype was seen more than once but under ten times. The chain combines TRBV12-3 or TRBV12-4 with TRBJ1-1; D is uncertain. The germline V and J ends were trimmed by 10 bases and 1 base, with 16 bases remaining between them. The CDR3 covers 14 residues. CDR3 sequence: CATSLGGSNTEAFF. In DNA form, the CDR3 reads TGTGCCACCTCTCTGGGAGGATCGAACACTGAAGCTTTCTTT.

The rearrangement uses TRBV7-6 and TRBJ2-2, with 9 bases lining up with TRBD2. Germline-derived CDR1 and CDR2 are SGHVS and FNYEAQ. With 3 bases clipped from V and 0 bases from J, the junction kept 5 bases outside the gene matches. The CDR3 runs to 17 residues. CDR3 nucleotides: TGTGCCAGCAGCTTTTCTAGCGGGGCCTCGAACACCGGGGAGCTGTTTTTT. Translation: CASSFSSGASNTGELFF.

The J gene is TRBJ2-7, the V gene TRBV20-1, with D uncertain. Germline V gives CDR1 DFQATT, CDR2 SNEGSKA (reference sequence). V was clipped by 0 bases and J by 2 bases, with 14 bases between them. There are 15 residues in the CDR3. The CDR3 loop reads CSARDNTPLPYEQYF. The CDR3 nucleotides read TGCAGTGCTAGAGATAACACTCCACTACCCTACGAGCAGTACTTC.

This clonotype appeared many times. CDR3 bases: TGCAGTGCCCAGTCCCGGGACAGGGGGGCGGACACTGAAGCTTTCTTT. Translated, it gives CSAQSRDRGADTEAFF. V is TRBV20-1 and J is TRBJ1-1; TRBD1 agrees at 11 bases. Trimming at V came to 6 bases and at J to 3 bases, leaving 12 bases not matched to a gene. This CDR3 comprises 16 residues. Germline CDR1 is DFQATT and CDR2 is SNEGSKA (reference sequence).

With regard to this clonotype: A much more abundant neighbour one base away suggests this may be a read error. The V call is TRBV29-1, the J call TRBJ1-1; D gene unclear. The germline V gene has CDR1 SQVTM and CDR2 ANQGSEA. The CDR3 loop spans 11 amino acids. CDR3 region: CTGVGVNEAFF. In nucleotides, the CDR3 is TGCACTGGTGTGGGAGTGAATGAAGCTTTCTTT.

This clonotype was counted at least ten times. The V and J genes are TRBV5-1 and TRBJ2-1; no definite D call. Germline values: CDR1 SGHRS, CDR2 YFSETQ. The CDR3 spans 13 residues. V gave up 0 bases and J gave up 8 bases, with 9 bases separating them. The CDR3 is CASSLARLDEQFF. The CDR3 region has the DNA TGCGCCAGCAGCTTGGCCAGGTTGGATGAGCAGTTCTTC.

This clonotype was seen at least ten times. This rearrangement joins TRBV6-1 to TRBJ2-7; TRBD1 matches 9 bases. V dropped 6 bases and J dropped 1; count of bases not matched to a gene: 7. CDR3 size: 15 residues. Germline CDR1 and CDR2: MNHNS and SASEGT. For the CDR3, the DNA is TGTGCCAGCAGCCGAACCGGGACAGGGTCCTACGAGCAGTACTTC. As protein: CASSRTGTGSYEQYF.

The chain couples TRBV6-5 to TRBJ1-3, with 7 bases lining up with TRBD1. CDR3 length equals 15 residues. J gave up 7 bases and V 5 bases, and 11 bases lay outside the gene matches. Per the germline V gene, CDR1 is MNHEY and CDR2 is SVGAGI. CDR3 bases: TGTGCCAGCAGTACCCGACAGGGTCGATGGAACACCATATATTTT. This sequence encodes CASSTRQGRWNTIYF.

This rearrangement joins TRBV6-4 to TRBJ1-2; D might be TRBD1 (6 bases). Per germline, CDR1 MRHNA and CDR2 SNTAGT. Trimming shortened V by 7 bases and J by 3 bases, and 24 bases separated the two germline ends. The CDR3 runs to 17 residues. CDR3 protein: CASIILGGELHDYGYTF. The CDR3 nucleotides are TGTGCCAGCATAATCTTAGGGGGGGAGCTACATGACTATGGCTACACCTTC.

This clonotype was counted only a few times. CDR3 in amino acids: CATSEARDRVLREQYF. In nucleotides, the CDR3 is TGTGCCACCAGTGAAGCCCGGGACAGGGTCTTGAGGGAGCAGTACTTC. The gene calls are TRBV24-1 and TRBJ2-7, with TRBD1 matching over 9 bases. Germline V lookup: CDR1 KGHDR, CDR2 SFDVKD. V was pared by 4 bases and J by 7 bases, with 13 bases of the junction left unmatched. The CDR3 totals 16 residues.

The V call is TRBV20-1, the J call TRBJ1-1; TRBD1 matches 9 bases. CDR1 DFQATT and CDR2 SNEGSKA come from the germline V gene (reference sequence). With 2 bases clipped from V and 1 base from J, the junction kept 5 bases outside the gene matches. The CDR3 runs to 15 residues. The CDR3 reads CSARSQTGGNTEAFF. The DNA of the CDR3 is TGCAGTGCTAGATCCCAGACAGGGGGGAACACTGAAGCTTTCTTT.

This clonotype came up many times. The V and J genes are TRBV12-3 or TRBV12-4 and TRBJ2-5, with no clear D. Trimming stripped 8 bases from V and 4 bases from J, with 11 bases between. The CDR3 is made up of 12 amino acids. The chain's CDR3 is CASLGVAETQYF. The CDR3 bases are TGTGCCAGCCTTGGGGTCGCAGAGACCCAGTACTTC.

This clonotype was observed at least ten times. The chain joins TRBV9 to TRBJ2-4; D tentatively fits TRBD1 or TRBD2 (5 bases each). CDR3 size: 17 residues. V lost 4 bases to trimming and J lost 0 bases, with 17 bases between them. Germline CDR1 reads SGDLS; CDR2 reads YYNGEE. The CDR3 spells CASSPGPGALAKNIQYF. The CDR3 region has the DNA TGTGCCAGCAGCCCGGGACCTGGGGCCCTAGCCAAAAACATTCAGTACTTC.

V is TRBV7-6 and J is TRBJ2-3; 9 nucleotides line up with TRBD2. The junction had 12 bases not matched to a gene; V was cut back by 6 bases and J by 2 bases. The CDR3 covers 17 residues. Per germline, CDR1 SGHVS and CDR2 FNYEAQ. The CDR3 nucleotides are TGTGCCAGCAGTAGTGGGGCTAGCGGGACTTACACAGATACGCAGTATTTT. Protein: CASSSGASGTYTDTQYF. Full variable domain (rest looked up from reference TRBV7-6 and TRBJ2-3): GAGVSQSPRYKVTKRGQDVALRCDPISGHVSLYWYRQALGQGPEFLTYFNYEAQQDKSGLPNDRFSAERPEGSISTLTIQRTEQRDSAMYRCASSSGASGTYTDTQYFGPGTRLTVL.

Many counts were recorded for this clonotype. The V call is TRBV7-2, the J call TRBJ2-1, with 7 bases fitting TRBD2. The J segment lost 6 bases and the V segment lost 3 bases, leaving 14 bases of the junction unmatched. The CDR3 totals 17 residues. Germline V gene lookup returns CDR1 SGHTA and CDR2 FQGNSA. The CDR3 nucleotides read TGTGCCAGCAGCTTCTCTGGGGGGAGGGCCGTGGGCAATGAGCAGTTCTTC. As protein: CASSFSGGRAVGNEQFF.

This clonotype occurred many times. The J gene is TRBJ1-5, the V gene TRBV6-5; a possible D gene is TRBD1 (6 bases). The CDR3 length is 15 residues. The V gene lost 0 bases and the J gene lost 2 bases, with 8 bases spanning the gap. Germline V CDR1 and CDR2: MNHEY, SVGAGI. The CDR3 is CASSYSGGGNQPQHF. The CDR3 DNA reads TGTGCCAGCAGTTACTCAGGGGGGGGCAATCAGCCCCAGCATTTT.

This clonotype was observed at least ten times. The CDR3 DNA reads TGCAGTGCCCCCTCACAGGGACAATCCTACGAGCAGTACTTC. Residues: CSAPSQGQSYEQYF. The chain links TRBV20-1 to TRBJ2-7, with D possibly being TRBD1 (6 bases). Germline CDR1 DFQATT, CDR2 SNEGSKA (reference sequence). The CDR3 consists of 14 residues. The ends were cut back, 6 bases at V and 1 base at J, with 16 bases in the middle.

This clonotype was counted at least ten times. The rearrangement links TRBV20-1 to TRBJ1-1; 7 nucleotides align to TRBD1. The length of the CDR3 is 13 residues. Germline V CDR1 and CDR2: DFQATT, SNEGSKA (reference sequence). Unmatched junction bases numbered 5, after V lost 6 bases and J lost 1 base. The CDR3 nucleotides are TGCAGTGCCTCGGGACAGTGGAACACTGAAGCTTTCTTT. Its protein product is CSASGQWNTEAFF.

This chain connects TRBV7-9 to TRBJ2-7; TRBD1 aligns across 10 bases. Germline V gene data show CDR1 as SEHNR and CDR2 as FQNEAQ (reference sequence). V shed 5 bases, J shed 5 bases, and the junction held 3 bases outside the gene matches. The CDR3 runs 13 residues. The CDR3 protein is CASSPGQGNEQYF. CDR3 DNA sequence: TGTGCCAGCAGCCCGGGACAGGGGAACGAGCAGTACTTC. Together with reference TRBV7-9 and TRBJ2-7, the CDR3 gives the full variable domain: DTGVSQNPRHKITKRGQNVTFRCDPISEHNRLYWYRQTLGQGPEFLTYFQNEAQLEKSRLLSDRFSAERPKGSFSTLEIQRTEQGDSAMYLCASSPGQGNEQYFGPGTRLTVT.

This chain connects TRBV7-2 to TRBJ2-5; no clear D. The CDR3 is made up of 13 amino acids. V was trimmed by 5 bases and J by 5 bases, leaving 12 bases between them. The germline V gene encodes CDR1 SGHTA and CDR2 FQGNSA. The CDR3 bases are TGTGCCAGCAGCCCAAATCGCATGGAGACCCAGTACTTC. It is translated as CASSPNRMETQYF.

This clonotype was seen at least ten times. The V call is TRBV5-1, the J call TRBJ1-5; D is unclear. CDR1 SGHRS and CDR2 YFSETQ come from the germline V gene. The CDR3 is made up of 12 amino acids. Trimming removed 4 bases at V and 7 bases at J, with 9 bases between. Here the CDR3 DNA reads TGCGCCAGCAGCCAACACCCACAGCCCCAGCATTTT. Translating gives CASSQHPQPQHF.

This clonotype was detected a few times. The chain employs TRBV20-1 and TRBJ2-1, with a weak D call TRBD2 (5 bases). This CDR3 contains 15 residues. The germline V and J ends were trimmed by 0 bases and 0 bases, with 9 bases remaining between them. The V gene's germline CDR1 is DFQATT and CDR2 SNEGSKA (reference sequence). The CDR3 protein is CSARDWESSYNEQFF. The CDR3 nucleotides read TGCAGTGCTAGAGATTGGGAGAGCTCCTACAATGAGCAGTTCTTC.

This clonotype was detected ten times or more. V gene TRBV27 combines with J gene TRBJ2-1, with D possibly TRBD1 on 5 matching bases. V was cut by 8 bases and J by 6 bases, with 11 bases left in between. This CDR3 spans 12 amino acids. Germline V CDR1 and CDR2: MNHEY, SMNVEV (reference sequence). The CDR3 nucleotides are TGTGCCAGCGGAGCAGGGTTCAATGAGCAGTTCTTC. Amino acids: CASGAGFNEQFF.

The chain joins TRBV6-5 to TRBJ2-1; D is undetermined. From germline, CDR1 is MNHEY and CDR2 SVGAGI. The CDR3 extends over 13 amino acids. Trimming removed 6 bases at V and 9 bases at J, with 15 bases between. CDR3 in DNA: TGTGCCAGCAGCAACGGTCGGCAGAGTGAGCAGTTCTTC. It codes for CASSNGRQSEQFF.

This chain joins TRBV5-1 and TRBJ2-1, with a weak D call TRBD1 (5 bases). This CDR3 is built from 13 residues. The V and J ends lost 4 bases and 8 bases respectively, with 13 bases between them. Germline V gives CDR1 SGHRS, CDR2 YFSETQ. DNA of the CDR3: TGCGCCAGCAGCCCCCTAGGGGTGGATGAGCAGTTCTTC. It is translated as CASSPLGVDEQFF.

In its sample, this clonotype was seen a few times. The gene calls are TRBV18 and TRBJ2-7; D might be TRBD1 or TRBD2, each matching 5 bases. Germline assignment: CDR1 KGHSH and CDR2 LQKENI. This CDR3 comprises 14 residues. Trimming pared 3 bases from V and 7 bases from J, leaving 16 bases between. CDR3 protein: CASSPVPGAGEQYF. In DNA form, the CDR3 reads TGTGCCAGCTCACCGGTTCCCGGGGCCGGGGAGCAGTACTTC.